Following are 27 T cell receptor beta chains from one sample sequenced in a study of T cell responses to AZD1222 COVID-19 vaccine (dated by TCRdb to the early 2020s). The sample's time point label is to be understood as: baseline before first vaccination. Library construction relied on the immunoSEQ multiplex PCR assay. TCRdb carries this immuneACCESS record with in-frame sequences only. Its versions omit some clonotypes, under half of them owing to an unresolved V gene in the studies checked, with the rest unexplained. A total of some 95,000 clones appear in this sample, less than 90% of them only once. The leading ten clones occupy roughly 4% of the sample. This sample comprised peripheral blood, obtained on day 0 of AZD1222 vaccination. The receptors were sampled from an adult in good health.

The chain joins TRBV4-2 to TRBJ2-7; D uncertain. Germline CDR1 and CDR2: LGHNA and YNFKEQ. There are 14 residues in the CDR3. Trimming left V 1 base short and J 5 bases short, with 12 bases between. The CDR3 loop is CASSQGPGLNEQYF. CDR3 coding DNA: TGTGCCAGCAGCCAAGGTCCGGGTTTAAACGAGCAGTACTTC.

The J gene is TRBJ2-2, the V gene TRBV10-3; no firm D call. The V gene lost 2 bases and the J gene lost 6 bases, with 7 bases spanning the gap. CDR3 length equals 13 residues. Germline V gene lookup returns CDR1 ENHRY and CDR2 SYGVKD. The CDR3 region has the DNA TGTGCCATCAGTGAGGTGAAGTCCGGGGAGCTGTTTTTT. Translating it yields CAISEVKSGELFF.

The chain recombines TRBV15 with TRBJ1-2, with D perhaps TRBD1 (5 bases). V lost 0 bases and J 8 bases, leaving 10 bases between the germline ends. Germline lookup yields CDR1 LNHNV and CDR2 YYDKDF (reference sequence). This CDR3 has 13 residues. CDR3 region: CATSRESGVGYTF. The CDR3 DNA sequence: TGTGCCACCAGCAGAGAATCGGGGGTCGGCTACACCTTC.

The chain carries TRBV28 and TRBJ2-2; 11 nucleotides align to TRBD2. Germline trimming cut 5 bases from V and 1 base from J; bases unmatched to any gene: 18. Germline CDR1 reads MDHEN; CDR2 reads SYDVKM. The CDR3 totals 21 residues. The DNA for the CDR3 is TGTGCCAGCAGTCAGACGATTGGCAGGGCACTAGCGGGGGAGAACACCGGGGAGCTGTTTTTT. Encoded protein: CASSQTIGRALAGENTGELFF. Drawing the rest from reference TRBV28 and TRBJ2-2, the complete variable domain is DVKVTQSSRYLVKRTGEKVFLECVQDMDHENMFWYRQDPGLGLRLIYFSYDVKMKEKGDIPEGYSVSREKKERFSLILESASTNQTSMYLCASSQTIGRALAGENTGELFFGEGSRLTVL.

Comments on this clone: Being one base from a much bigger clone, this may be a read error. The J gene is TRBJ2-5, the V gene TRBV5-4, with unresolved D. With 2 bases removed from V and 3 bases from J, the gap between germline ends came to 2 bases. CDR3 length: 11 amino acids. Germline CDR1 and CDR2: SGHNT and YYREEE (reference sequence). The CDR3 protein is CASSLKETQYF. CDR3 in DNA: TGTGCCAGCAGCTTAAAAGAGACCCAGTACTTC.

The CDR3 coding sequence is TGTGCCAGCAGCTCCCTAGCTAACTATGGCTACACCTTC. This encodes CASSSLANYGYTF. The chain uses TRBV14 and TRBJ1-2; D is uncertain. The CDR3 consists of 13 residues. Germline-derived CDR1 and CDR2 are SGHDN and FVKESK. V was shortened by 5 bases and J by 0 bases, with 7 bases between the two germline ends. Looking up the rest from reference TRBV14 and TRBJ1-2 gives the full variable domain: EAGVTQFPSHSVIEKGQTVTLRCDPISGHDNLYWYRRVMGKEIKFLLHFVKESKQDESGMPNNRFLAERTGGTYSTLKVQPAELEDSGVYFCASSSLANYGYTFGSGTRLTVV.

In its sample, this clone was seen a few times. The V and J genes are TRBV27 and TRBJ2-7; D is unclear. The germline V gene has CDR1 MNHEY and CDR2 SMNVEV (reference sequence). The CDR3 consists of 13 residues. The V gene lost 5 bases and the J gene lost 3 bases, with 11 bases spanning the gap. CDR3 amino acids: CASSPGPVYEQYF. In nucleotides, the CDR3 is TGTGCCAGCAGTCCCGGGCCAGTCTACGAGCAGTACTTC.

The CDR3 is CASSRSWPISGGHNEQFF. CDR3 nucleotides: TGCGCCAGCAGCCGCTCATGGCCGATTAGCGGGGGACACAATGAGCAGTTCTTC. The chain uses TRBV4-3 and TRBJ2-1; 9 bases fit TRBD2. The length of the CDR3 is 18 residues. CDR1 and CDR2 from the germline V gene are LGHNA and YSLEER. J gave up 5 bases and V 4 bases, and 15 bases lay outside the gene matches.

The genes are TRBV12-5 and TRBJ2-3; 8 nucleotides match TRBD2. The germline gives CDR1 LGHNT, CDR2 FRNRAP. The CDR3 is 15 residues long. V shed 5 bases, J shed 3 bases, and the junction held 7 bases outside the gene matches. The CDR3 spells CASGTPPGGTDTQYF. Written as DNA, the CDR3 is TGTGCTAGTGGTACCCCCCCGGGGGGGACAGATACGCAGTATTTT. Looking up the rest from reference TRBV12-5 and TRBJ2-3 gives the full variable domain: DARVTQTPRHKVTEMGQEVTMRCQPILGHNTVFWYRQTMMQGLELLAYFRNRAPLDDSGMPKDRFSAEMPDATLATLKIQPSEPRDSAVYFCASGTPPGGTDTQYFGPGTRLTVL.

The chain has TRBV7-4 and TRBJ1-4; D remains unclear. In germline, CDR1 is SGHVT, CDR2 SQSDAQ. Trimming removed 4 bases at V and 5 bases at J, with 11 bases between. This CDR3 spans 14 amino acids. The CDR3 DNA is TGTGCCAGCAGCTACCCCATTCGAAATGAAAAACTGTTTTTT. It translates to CASSYPIRNEKLFF. The whole variable domain, remainder taken from reference TRBV7-4 and TRBJ1-4, is GAGVSQSPRYKVAKRGRDVALRCDSISGHVTLYWYRQTLGQGSEVLTYSQSDAQRDKSGRPSGRFSAERPERSVSTLKIQRTEQGDSAVYLCASSYPIRNEKLFFGSGTQLSVL.

This chain joins TRBV7-2 and TRBJ1-4; D unresolved. CDR3 size: 15 residues. V gave up 1 base and J gave up 3 bases, with 9 bases separating them. The V gene's germline CDR1 is SGHTA and CDR2 FQGNSA. CDR3 in amino acids: CASSLGAVANEKLFF. The CDR3 region has the DNA TGTGCCAGCAGCTTAGGGGCAGTGGCTAATGAAAAACTGTTTTTT. The whole variable domain, filled in from reference TRBV7-2 and TRBJ1-4, reads GAGVSQSPSNKVTEKGKDVELRCDPISGHTALYWYRQSLGQGLEFLIYFQGNSAPDKSGLPSDRFSAERTGGSVSTLTIQRTQQEDSAVYLCASSLGAVANEKLFFGSGTQLSVL.

The chain carries TRBV27 and TRBJ1-1; the D gene is possibly TRBD1 (5 bases). This CDR3 contains 15 residues. Trimming took off 1 base at V and 1 base at J, with 10 bases between the two ends. Germline CDR1 MNHEY, CDR2 SMNVEV (reference sequence). The CDR3 loop is CASSLWGTANTEAFF. The CDR3 nucleotides are TGTGCCAGCAGTTTATGGGGCACCGCGAACACTGAAGCTTTCTTT.

The chain carries TRBV7-9 and TRBJ1-4; D is unclear. Germline V gives CDR1 SEHNR, CDR2 FQNEAQ (reference sequence). The CDR3 totals 15 residues. Trimming pared 2 bases from V and 4 bases from J, leaving 11 bases between. DNA for the CDR3: TGTGCCAGCAGCTTACCGCGCGGCCTTAATGAAAAACTGTTTTTT. Protein: CASSLPRGLNEKLFF. The variable domain in full, with the rest retrieved from reference TRBV7-9 and TRBJ1-4, is DTGVSQNPRHKITKRGQNVTFRCDPISEHNRLYWYRQTLGQGPEFLTYFQNEAQLEKSRLLSDRFSAERPKGSFSTLEIQRTEQGDSAMYLCASSLPRGLNEKLFFGSGTQLSVL.

This sequence joins TRBV28 and TRBJ1-1; D is unclear. Looked up from germline, CDR1 is MDHEN and CDR2 is SYDVKM. V was clipped by 0 bases and J by 1 base, with 9 bases between them. The CDR3 extends over 15 amino acids. The CDR3 sequence is CASSLWAPKNTEAFF. In DNA, the CDR3 is TGTGCCAGCAGTTTATGGGCTCCGAAGAACACTGAAGCTTTCTTT. Combining the CDR3 with reference TRBV28 and TRBJ1-1 gives the whole variable domain DVKVTQSSRYLVKRTGEKVFLECVQDMDHENMFWYRQDPGLGLRLIYFSYDVKMKEKGDIPEGYSVSREKKERFSLILESASTNQTSMYLCASSLWAPKNTEAFFGQGTRLTVV.

Concerning this clone itself: Other DNA sequences in the sample encode the same CDR3. This chain connects TRBV30 to TRBJ1-3; D is ambiguous. The germline V gene has CDR1 GTSNPN and CDR2 SVGIG (reference sequence). CDR3 length: 13 amino acids. The V end lost 0 bases, the J end lost 3 bases, and 6 bases lay between the germline ends. Here the CDR3 DNA reads TGTGCCTGGAGTGTGAACAGTGGAAACACCATATATTTT. Translation: CAWSVNSGNTIYF.

This sequence joins TRBV18 and TRBJ2-6; a weak D match, TRBD2 (5 bases). Germline V gene sequence: CDR1 KGHSH, CDR2 LQKENI. The CDR3 loop spans 15 amino acids. Trimming removed 8 bases at V and 1 base at J, with 12 bases between. The CDR3 sequence: CASAYGVSGANVLTF. DNA of the CDR3: TGTGCCAGCGCCTACGGGGTTTCTGGGGCCAACGTCCTGACTTTC.

This clone came up a few times. A read error may account for a junction end that differs from germline. This sequence joins TRBV7-9 and TRBJ2-1; 11 positions match TRBD2. The CDR3 consists of 12 residues. CDR1 is SEHNR, CDR2 FQNEAQ, per germline (reference sequence). CDR3 sequence reads: CASSIAGGPSVF. CDR3 DNA sequence: TGTGCCAGCAGCATAGCGGGGGGGCCCTCCGTCTTC.

V is TRBV2 and J is TRBJ2-7; 8 nucleotides match TRBD1. The V gene's germline CDR1 is SNHLY and CDR2 FYNNEI. The V and J ends lost 6 bases and 0 bases, in that order; junction bases with no gene match: 7. There are 15 residues in the CDR3. DNA for the CDR3: TGTGCCAGCAGCGACCCGGGACAGGTCTCCTACGAGCAGTACTTC. Translating it yields CASSDPGQVSYEQYF.

The chain is built from TRBV11-2 and TRBJ2-3; D unresolved. The V gene's germline CDR1 is SGHAT and CDR2 FQNNGV. The CDR3 length is 11 residues. V lost 0 bases and J lost 8, with 3 bases in between. CDR3 protein: CASSLDGTQYF. CDR3 nucleotide sequence: TGTGCCAGCAGCTTAGATGGTACGCAGTATTTT.

The CDR3 reads CASSDEGWGTEAFF. CDR3 bases: TGTGCCAGCAGTGACGAGGGGTGGGGGACTGAAGCTTTCTTT. The chain couples TRBV25-1 to TRBJ1-1, with a weak D call TRBD1 (5 bases). CDR1 is MGHDK, CDR2 SYGVNS, per germline. Trimming took off 3 bases at V and 5 bases at J, with 13 bases between the two ends. The CDR3 has 14 residues.

This clone was observed once. This CDR3 reads CASSQTVSYEQYF. The CDR3 DNA reads as TGTGCCAGCAGCCAGACAGTTTCCTACGAGCAGTACTTC. The chain is built from TRBV14 and TRBJ2-7; D is perhaps TRBD1 (5 bases). V shed 3 bases and J shed 1 base, with 7 bases lying between them. Germline CDR1 reads SGHDN; CDR2 reads FVKESK. This CDR3 region has 13 residues.

J is TRBJ1-5 and V is TRBV30, with a weak D call TRBD1 (6 bases). The CDR3 covers 14 residues. Trimming removed 3 bases from V and 7 bases from J, with 16 bases in between. Germline CDR1 is GTSNPN and CDR2 is SVGIG (reference sequence). The CDR3 loop is CAWRKTGPGQPQHF. The DNA for the CDR3 is TGTGCCTGGAGAAAAACAGGGCCAGGCCAGCCCCAGCATTTT.

The CDR3 DNA reads TGTGCCAGCAGTGTGGGCGGGGAGAACACTGAAGCTTTCTTT. It translates to CASSVGGENTEAFF. This chain uses TRBV2 with TRBJ1-1, with D uncertain. Germline V gives CDR1 SNHLY, CDR2 FYNNEI. Trimming removed 4 bases from V and 1 base from J, with 10 bases in between. The CDR3 is 14 amino acids.

V gene TRBV5-4 combines with J gene TRBJ2-7; D may be TRBD1 (6 bases). V was cut by 0 bases and J by 0 bases, with 7 bases left in between. The CDR3 runs to 14 residues. Per germline, CDR1 SGHNT and CDR2 YYREEE (reference sequence). The CDR3 coding sequence is TGTGCCAGCAGCTTGGGGGGGCCCTCCTACGAGCAGTACTTC. Translated: CASSLGGPSYEQYF.

V usage is TRBV20-1 and J usage is TRBJ1-2; a possible D gene is TRBD1 (5 bases). V was clipped by 3 bases and J by 8 bases, with 10 bases between them. Germline CDR1 and CDR2: DFQATT and SNEGSKA (reference sequence). CDR3 length: 11 residues. The CDR3 region has the DNA TGCAGTGCTAGGCAGGGCTACGGCTACACCTTC. Its translation: CSARQGYGYTF.

The chain uses TRBV5-1 and TRBJ1-6, with D uncertain. Germline values: CDR1 SGHRS, CDR2 YFSETQ. Trimming removed 0 bases from V and 2 bases from J, with 6 bases in between. This CDR3 has 15 residues. Here the CDR3 reads CASSLALTYNSPLHF. The CDR3 DNA reads as TGCGCCAGCAGCTTGGCGTTGACCTATAATTCACCCCTCCACTTT.

The V gene is TRBV2, the J gene TRBJ1-6, with 9 bases aligning to TRBD1. CDR1 is SNHLY, CDR2 FYNNEI, per germline. V lost 7 bases, J lost 4 bases, and 8 bases stayed unmatched. This CDR3 spans 16 amino acids. The CDR3 DNA reads as TGTGCCAGCAATCTCCAGGGGACAGGGTATAATTCACCCCTCCACTTT. Its translation: CASNLQGTGYNSPLHF. Drawing the rest from reference TRBV2 and TRBJ1-6, the complete variable domain is EPEVTQTPSHQVTQMGQEVILRCVPISNHLYFYWYRQILGQKVEFLVSFYNNEISEKSEIFDDQFSVERPDGSNFTLKIRSTKLEDSAMYFCASNLQGTGYNSPLHFGNGTRLTVT.